One and the same sample provided the 7 T cell receptor beta chains below, sequenced in a study of blood T cell repertoires in COVID-19. Produced via immunoSEQ multiplex PCR; TCRdb's table is partial and in-frame only. The data hold over 200,000 clones, with roughly 80% observed a single time. The sequencing input was peripheral blood. These receptor sequences come from a human donor in a cohort sampled during active COVID-19.

The V and J genes are TRBV6-6 and TRBJ2-3, with D possibly matching TRBD2 (7 bases). Trimming stripped 11 bases from V and 3 bases from J, with 18 bases between. This CDR3 comprises 14 residues. Germline-derived CDR1 and CDR2 are MNHNY and SVGAGI (reference sequence). In DNA form, the CDR3 reads TGTGCCGCGCGCCCGGGGGGCAGGACAGATACGCAGTATTTT. This translates into CAARPGGRTDTQYF.

The chain has TRBV28 and TRBJ2-7; TRBD1 agrees at 9 bases. V lost 5 bases, J lost 6 bases, and 11 bases stayed unmatched. This CDR3 has 15 residues. Germline-derived CDR1 and CDR2 are MDHEN and SYDVKM. CDR3 sequence reads: CASSSPGTGNSEQYF. For the CDR3, the DNA is TGTGCCAGCAGTAGTCCCGGGACAGGGAACAGCGAGCAGTACTTC.

The V gene is TRBV6-5, the J gene TRBJ1-5, with D perhaps matching TRBD1 (6 bases). Germline V gene lookup returns CDR1 MNHEY and CDR2 SVGAGI. V lost 6 bases to trimming and J lost 4 bases, with 13 bases between them. The CDR3 covers 14 residues. The CDR3 DNA reads TGTGCCAGCAGCCCCTGGGACAAAAATCAGCCCCAGCATTTT. This gives the protein CASSPWDKNQPQHF.

On this clone itself: Sequence at one end of the junction differs from germline and may be a read error. This chain joins TRBV7-9 and TRBJ2-2, with TRBD1 matching 7 bases. The CDR3 length is 13 residues. Germline V gene data show CDR1 as SEHNR and CDR2 as FQNEAQ (reference sequence). CDR3 sequence (DNA): TGTGCCAGCACCTTAACAGGGGTCGGGGAGCTGTTTTTT. Its translation: CASTLTGVGELFF.

This sequence joins TRBV30 and TRBJ1-2; a possible D gene is TRBD1 (5 bases). The CDR3 consists of 13 residues. Germline assignment: CDR1 GTSNPN and CDR2 SVGIG (reference sequence). The V end lost 1 base, the J end lost 4 bases, and 10 bases lay between the germline ends. This chain's CDR3 is CAWSAGLGYGYTF. CDR3 nucleotide sequence: TGTGCCTGGAGTGCAGGGTTGGGCTATGGCTACACCTTC.

The rearrangement joins TRBV5-5 to TRBJ1-2, with TRBD1 identical over 8 bases. Germline lookup yields CDR1 SGHKS and CDR2 YYEKEE (reference sequence). After removal of 4 bases from V and 7 bases from J, the junction contained 9 bases not matched to a gene. There are 14 residues in the CDR3. CDR3 nucleotides: TGTGCCAGCAGCCCCGGGCAGGGGGCTCTTGGCTACACCTTC. Translated: CASSPGQGALGYTF.

The J gene is TRBJ1-1, the V gene TRBV7-9; maybe TRBD1 (6 bases). Trimming shortened V by 0 bases and J by 4 bases, and 15 bases separated the two germline ends. The CDR3 loop spans 16 amino acids. In germline, CDR1 is SEHNR, CDR2 FQNEAQ (reference sequence). CDR3 loop: CASSLAGAGAFTEAFF. The CDR3 DNA sequence: TGTGCCAGCAGCTTAGCGGGGGCAGGTGCGTTCACTGAAGCTTTCTTT. Filled out from reference TRBV7-9 and TRBJ1-1, the complete variable domain reads DTGVSQNPRHKITKRGQNVTFRCDPISEHNRLYWYRQTLGQGPEFLTYFQNEAQLEKSRLLSDRFSAERPKGSFSTLEIQRTEQGDSAMYLCASSLAGAGAFTEAFFGQGTRLTVV.